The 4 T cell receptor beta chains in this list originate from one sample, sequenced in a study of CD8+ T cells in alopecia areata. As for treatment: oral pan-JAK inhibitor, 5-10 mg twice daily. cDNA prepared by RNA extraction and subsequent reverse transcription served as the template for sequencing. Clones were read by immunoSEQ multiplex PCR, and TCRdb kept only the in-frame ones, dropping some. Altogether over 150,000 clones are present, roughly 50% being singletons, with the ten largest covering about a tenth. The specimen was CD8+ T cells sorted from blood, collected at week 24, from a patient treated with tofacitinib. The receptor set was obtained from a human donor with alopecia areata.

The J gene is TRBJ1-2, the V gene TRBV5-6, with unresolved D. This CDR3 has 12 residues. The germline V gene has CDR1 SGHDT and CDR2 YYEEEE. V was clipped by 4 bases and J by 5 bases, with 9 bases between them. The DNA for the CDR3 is TGTGCCAGCAGCACACAAGATTATGGCTACACCTTC. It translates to CASSTQDYGYTF.

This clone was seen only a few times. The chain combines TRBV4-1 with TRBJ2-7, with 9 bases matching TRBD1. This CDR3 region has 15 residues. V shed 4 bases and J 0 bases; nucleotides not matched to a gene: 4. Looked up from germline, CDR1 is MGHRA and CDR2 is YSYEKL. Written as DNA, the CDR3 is TGCGCCAGCAGCCCAGGGACAGGGAGCTCCTACGAGCAGTACTTC. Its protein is CASSPGTGSSYEQYF.

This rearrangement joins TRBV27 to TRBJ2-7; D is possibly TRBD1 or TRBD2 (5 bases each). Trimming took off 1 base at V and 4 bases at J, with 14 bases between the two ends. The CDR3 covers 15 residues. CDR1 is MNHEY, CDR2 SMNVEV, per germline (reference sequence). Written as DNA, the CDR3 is TGTGCCAGCAGTTTATGGGGGACGGACGTGTACGAGCAGTACTTC. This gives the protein CASSLWGTDVYEQYF.

In DNA, the CDR3 is TGTGCCAGCAGCCTTAGGACAGCGGATGGCTACACCTTC. Protein product: CASSLRTADGYTF. The rearrangement joins TRBV11-2 to TRBJ1-2; D perhaps matches TRBD1 (6 bases). Germline V gene data show CDR1 as SGHAT and CDR2 as FQNNGV. Trimming shortened V by 5 bases and J by 6 bases, and 13 bases separated the two germline ends. The CDR3 spans 13 residues.